The 5 T cell receptor beta chains reported below all come from one sample, sequenced in a study of CD8+ T cells in alopecia areata. The sequencing template was cDNA reverse transcribed from extracted RNA. Using immunoSEQ multiplex PCR, the repertoire was profiled, and TCRdb retains in-frame clones only, with some absent. The sample consists of around 70,000 clones, around 29% of them appearing once. Treatment described: oral pan-JAK inhibitor, 5-10 mg twice daily. Specimen: CD8+ T cells sorted from blood, collected at week 4, from a patient treated with tofacitinib. These receptor sequences come from a human donor with alopecia areata.

This clone was detected only a few times. The rearrangement joins TRBV15 to TRBJ1-4; the D is unclear. The V and J ends lost 1 base and 10 bases respectively, with 7 bases between them. Germline CDR1 LNHNV, CDR2 YYDKDF (reference sequence). CDR3 length equals 12 residues. The CDR3 region has the DNA TGTGCCACCAGCAGAGGAGGAGGAAAACTGTTTTTT. It translates to CATSRGGGKLFF.

This clone was counted a few times. The rearrangement uses TRBV29-1 and TRBJ1-5; 8 bases are shared with TRBD1. Trimming at V came to 3 bases and at J to 7 bases, leaving 14 bases not matched to a gene. The CDR3 is 16 amino acids. The germline gives CDR1 SQVTM, CDR2 ANQGSEA. The CDR3 loop reads CSVDYSPGGIGQPQHF. CDR3 sequence (DNA): TGCAGCGTTGACTATTCCCCAGGGGGCATAGGGCAGCCCCAGCATTTT.

Ten or more counts support this clone. This chain links TRBV7-9 with TRBJ2-1, with D perhaps matching TRBD2 (5 bases). V was trimmed by 5 bases and J by 10 bases, leaving 9 bases between them. The CDR3 spans 11 residues. Germline-derived CDR1 and CDR2 are SEHNR and FQNEAQ (reference sequence). The CDR3 spells CASSTPGEQFF. The CDR3 region has the DNA TGTGCCAGCAGCACCCCGGGAGAGCAGTTCTTC.

The chain uses TRBV25-1 and TRBJ2-5, with D possibly matching TRBD2 (7 bases). Per germline, CDR1 MGHDK and CDR2 SYGVNS. Trimming pared 4 bases from V and 4 bases from J, leaving 13 bases between. The CDR3 sequence is 14 residues long. CDR3 DNA: TGTGCCAGCAGTGCCACGGGGGGCGGAGAGACCCAGTACTTC. Its protein product is CASSATGGGETQYF.

This clone was counted between two and nine times. The V and J genes are TRBV30 and TRBJ2-7; perhaps TRBD1 as D (6 bases). The CDR3 contains 13 residues. Germline values: CDR1 GTSNPN, CDR2 SVGIG (reference sequence). Trimming took 5 bases from V and 4 from J, leaving 15 bases between them. Written as DNA, the CDR3 is TGTGCCTGGGGGTCAGGGGTGGCTTACGAGCAGTACTTC. Amino acids: CAWGSGVAYEQYF.